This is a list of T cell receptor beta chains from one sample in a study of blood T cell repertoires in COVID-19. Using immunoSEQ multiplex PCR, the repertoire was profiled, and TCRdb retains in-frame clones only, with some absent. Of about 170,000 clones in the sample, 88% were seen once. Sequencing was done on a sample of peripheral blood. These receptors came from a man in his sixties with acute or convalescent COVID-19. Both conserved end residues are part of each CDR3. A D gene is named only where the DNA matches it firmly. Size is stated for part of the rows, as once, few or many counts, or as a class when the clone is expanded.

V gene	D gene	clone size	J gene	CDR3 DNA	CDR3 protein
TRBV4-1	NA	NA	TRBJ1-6	TGCGCCAGCAGCCAGTCCGCGGCCCCCTATAATTCACCCCTCCACTTT	CASSQSAAPYNSPLHF
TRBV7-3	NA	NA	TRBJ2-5	TGTGCCAGCAGCTTAACGGGCCCAGGGGCGTACCAAGAGACCCAGTACTTC	CASSLTGPGAYQETQYF
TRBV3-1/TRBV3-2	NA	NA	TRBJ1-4	TGTGCCAGCAGCCAAGGCGACGGGACATATGAAAAACTGTTTTTT	CASSQGDGTYEKLFF
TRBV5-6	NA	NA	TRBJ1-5	TGTGCCAGCAGCCTTAGCAATCAGCCCCAGCATTTT	CASSLSNQPQHF
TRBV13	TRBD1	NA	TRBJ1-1	TGTGCCAGCAGCTCGGGACAGCGGATGAACACTGAAGCTTTCTTT	CASSSGQRMNTEAFF
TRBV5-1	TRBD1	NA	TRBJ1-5	TGCGCCAGCAGCACGGGACAGGGCCATCAGCCCCAGCATTTT	CASSTGQGHQPQHF
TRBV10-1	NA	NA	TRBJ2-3	TGCGCCAGCAGTGAAGGGGGTGCGAATACGCAGTATTTT	CASSEGGANTQYF
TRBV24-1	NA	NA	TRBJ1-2	TGTGCCACCAGTGATGGCGGACTGCGCTATGGCTACACCTTC	CATSDGGLRYGYTF
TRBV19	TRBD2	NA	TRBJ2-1	TGTGCCACCTCAGCGGGAGGGCGTTTTTGGGGCAATGAGCAGTTCTTC	CATSAGGRFWGNEQFF
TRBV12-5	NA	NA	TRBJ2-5	TGTGCTAGTGGTTTAGGACACCTCAACCCCCAAGAGACCCAGTACTTC	CASGLGHLNPQETQYF
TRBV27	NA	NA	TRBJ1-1	TGTGCCAGCAGCCCCTGGACTCAAATGAACACTGAAGCTTTCTTT	CASSPWTQMNTEAFF
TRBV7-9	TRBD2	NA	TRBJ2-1	TGTGCCAGCAGCTTGGGTAGCGGGGGAGCCAATGAGCAGTTCTTC	CASSLGSGGANEQFF
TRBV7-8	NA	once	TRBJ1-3	TGTGCCAGCAGCGGGCAGGGGATTTCTGGAAACACCATATATTTT	CASSGQGISGNTIYF
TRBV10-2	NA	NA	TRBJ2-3	TGCGCCAGCAGGGACCGACTAAGCGGTATCACAGATACGCAGTATTTT	CASRDRLSGITDTQYF
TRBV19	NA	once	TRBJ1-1	TGTGCCGTCGCGATCGGGGGTCTCACTGAAGCTTTCTTT	CAVAIGGLTEAFF
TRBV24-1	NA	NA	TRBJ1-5	TGTGCCACCAGTGTCAGGGCCAGTGGGCCCCAGCATTTT	CATSVRASGPQHF
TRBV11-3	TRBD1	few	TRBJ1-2	TGTGCCAGCAGCTTAGACGGGAGACAGGGCAATGGCTACACCTTC	CASSLDGRQGNGYTF
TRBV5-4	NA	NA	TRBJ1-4	TGTGCCAGCAGCTCCAGGGGCGAGGGGACTAATGAAAAACTGTTTTTT	CASSSRGEGTNEKLFF
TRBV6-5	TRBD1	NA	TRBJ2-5	TGTGCCAGTTCTGTTCCCGGGACAGGGTCGGAGACCCAGTACTTC	CASSVPGTGSETQYF
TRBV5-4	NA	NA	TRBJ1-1	TGTGCCAGCAGCTTCGACAGGTATGAAGCTTTCTTT	CASSFDRYEAFF
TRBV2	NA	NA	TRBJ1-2	TGTGCCAGCAGTGCAGAGCAGGGATCGAACTATGGCTACACCTTC	CASSAEQGSNYGYTF
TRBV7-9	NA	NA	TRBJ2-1	TGTGCCAGCAGCTTTCCCGAGCAGGGATTATTTGACAATGAGCAGTTCTTC	CASSFPEQGLFDNEQFF
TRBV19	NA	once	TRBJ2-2	TGTGCCAGTAGTATGCGGCAGTACACCGGGGAGCTGTTTTTT	CASSMRQYTGELFF
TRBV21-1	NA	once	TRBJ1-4	TGTGCCAGCAGCAAGACAGGGGTAGAGGAAAAACTGTTTTTT	CASSKTGVEEKLFF
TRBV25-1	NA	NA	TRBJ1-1	TGTGCCAGTACCGGACAGACCGCTGAAGCTTTCTTT	CASTGQTAEAFF
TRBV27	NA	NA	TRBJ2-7	TGTGCCAGCAGCGAGGACAGTCTCTCCTACGAGCAGTACTTC	CASSEDSLSYEQYF
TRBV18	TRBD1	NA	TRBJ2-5	TGTGCCAGCTCACATACAGGGGGAGAGACCCAGTACTTC	CASSHTGGETQYF
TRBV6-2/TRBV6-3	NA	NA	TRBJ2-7	TGTGCCAGCAGCTCTCCGGCGGGAATCAGCTACGAGCAGTACTTC	CASSSPAGISYEQYF
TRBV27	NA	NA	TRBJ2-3	TGTGCCAGCAGCTACGACAGGCGCACAGATACGCAGTATTTT	CASSYDRRTDTQYF
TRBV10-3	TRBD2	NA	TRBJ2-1	TGTGCCATCAGTGAGTCAATAGGCCTAGCGGGGATCAATGAGCAGTTCTTC	CAISESIGLAGINEQFF
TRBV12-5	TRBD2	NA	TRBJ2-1	TGTGCTAGTGACTCTAGCGGGGGGGCGGTGAATGAGCAGTTCTTC	CASDSSGGAVNEQFF
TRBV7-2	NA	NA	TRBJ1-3	TGTGCCAGCAGCTTAGGAGTCACCATATATTTT	CASSLGVTIYF
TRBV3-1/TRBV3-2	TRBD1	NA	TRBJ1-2	TGTGCCAGCAGCCAAGAAGGTGGGACAGGGTCAAGCTATGGCTACACCTTC	CASSQEGGTGSSYGYTF
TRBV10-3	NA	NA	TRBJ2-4	TGTGCCATCAGTGAGACACGTCTGCTTCAGTACTTC	CAISETRLLQYF
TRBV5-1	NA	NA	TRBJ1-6	TGCGCCAGCAGCTTCGGAACTACCAATTCACCCCTCCACTTT	CASSFGTTNSPLHF
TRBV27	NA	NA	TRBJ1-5	TGTGCCAGCAGTTCGACTAACTTTAATCAGCCCCAGCATTTT	CASSSTNFNQPQHF
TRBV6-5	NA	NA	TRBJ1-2	TGTGCCAGCAGGCTCCCAGGGATCTATGGCTACACCTTC	CASRLPGIYGYTF
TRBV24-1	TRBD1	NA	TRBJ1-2	TGTGCCACCAGTGATTCCGGGACAGGGGGCTACACCTTC	CATSDSGTGGYTF
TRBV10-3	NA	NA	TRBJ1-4	TGTGCCATCAGTGATCGGGACTCAACTGCAACTAATGAAAAACTGTTTTTT	CAISDRDSTATNEKLFF
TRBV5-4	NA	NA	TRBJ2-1	TGTGCCAGCAGCCGCGGGCAGGGGACCTACTCCTACAATGAGCAGTTCTTC	CASSRGQGTYSYNEQFF
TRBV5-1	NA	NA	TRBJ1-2	TGCGCCAGCATGGGGGAGGGCTATGGCTACACCTTC	CASMGEGYGYTF
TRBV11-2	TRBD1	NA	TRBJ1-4	TGTGCCAGCAGCTTAGATACAGGGGTGGGGGAAAAACTGTTTTTT	CASSLDTGVGEKLFF
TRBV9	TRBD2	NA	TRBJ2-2	TGTGCCAGCAGCACTTATAGCGGGATAGAAGTGGGCGGGGAGCTGTTTTTT	CASSTYSGIEVGGELFF
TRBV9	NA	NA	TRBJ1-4	TGTGCCAGCAGCGTAGACCCCGCGAATGAAAAACTGTTTTTT	CASSVDPANEKLFF